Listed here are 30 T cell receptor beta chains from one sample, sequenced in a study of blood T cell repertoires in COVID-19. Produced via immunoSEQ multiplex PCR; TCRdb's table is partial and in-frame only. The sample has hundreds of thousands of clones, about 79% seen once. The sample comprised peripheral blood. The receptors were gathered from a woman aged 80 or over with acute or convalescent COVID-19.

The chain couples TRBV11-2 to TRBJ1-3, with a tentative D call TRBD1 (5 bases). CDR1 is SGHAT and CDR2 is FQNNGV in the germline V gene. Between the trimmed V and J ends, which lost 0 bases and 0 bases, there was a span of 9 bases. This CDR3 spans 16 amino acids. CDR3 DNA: TGTGCCAGCAGCTTAGACCTGACAGTCTCTGGAAACACCATATATTTT. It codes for CASSLDLTVSGNTIYF. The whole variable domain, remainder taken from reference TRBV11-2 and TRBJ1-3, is EAGVAQSPRYKIIEKRQSVAFWCNPISGHATLYWYQQILGQGPKLLIQFQNNGVVDDSQLPKDRFSAERLKGVDSTLKIQPAKLEDSAVYLCASSLDLTVSGNTIYFGEGSWLTVV.

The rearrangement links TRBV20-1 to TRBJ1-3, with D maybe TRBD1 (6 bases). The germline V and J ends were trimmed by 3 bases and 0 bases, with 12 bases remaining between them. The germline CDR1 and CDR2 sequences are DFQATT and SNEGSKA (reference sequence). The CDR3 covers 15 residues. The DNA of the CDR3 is TGCAGTGCTAGTTTGGGGGCCCCCTCTGGAAACACCATATATTTT. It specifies CSASLGAPSGNTIYF.

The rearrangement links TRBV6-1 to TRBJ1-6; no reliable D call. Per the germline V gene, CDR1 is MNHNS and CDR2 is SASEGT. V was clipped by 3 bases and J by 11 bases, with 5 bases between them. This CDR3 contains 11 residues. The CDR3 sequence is CASSDSAPLHF. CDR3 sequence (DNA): TGTGCCAGCAGTGATTCGGCACCCCTCCACTTT.

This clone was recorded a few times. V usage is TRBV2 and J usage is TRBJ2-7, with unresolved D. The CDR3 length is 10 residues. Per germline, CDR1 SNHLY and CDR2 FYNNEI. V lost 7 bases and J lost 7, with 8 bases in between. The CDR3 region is CASTLREQYF. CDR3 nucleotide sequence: TGTGCCAGCACCCTGAGGGAGCAGTACTTC.

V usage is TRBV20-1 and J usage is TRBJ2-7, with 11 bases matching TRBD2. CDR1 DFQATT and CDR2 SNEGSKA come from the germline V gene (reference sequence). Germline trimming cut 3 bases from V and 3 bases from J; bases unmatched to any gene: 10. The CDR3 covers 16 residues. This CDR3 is CSASSLAGGLFYEQYF. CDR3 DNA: TGCAGTGCTAGTTCCCTAGCGGGGGGCCTTTTCTACGAGCAGTACTTC.

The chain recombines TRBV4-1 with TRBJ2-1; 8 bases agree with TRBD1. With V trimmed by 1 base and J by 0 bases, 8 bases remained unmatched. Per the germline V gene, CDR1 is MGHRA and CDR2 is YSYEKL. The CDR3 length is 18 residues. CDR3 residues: CASSQVSGGLPSYNEQFF. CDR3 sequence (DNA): TGCGCCAGCAGCCAAGTATCAGGGGGCCTTCCCTCCTACAATGAGCAGTTCTTC.

CDR3 nucleotides: TGTGCCAGCAGCTTACCTAACCCCTACGAGCAGTACTTC. Its protein product is CASSLPNPYEQYF. This chain joins TRBV28 and TRBJ2-7, with D unresolved. This CDR3 contains 13 residues. CDR1 is MDHEN, CDR2 SYDVKM, per germline. Trimming pared 6 bases from V and 2 bases from J, leaving 11 bases between.

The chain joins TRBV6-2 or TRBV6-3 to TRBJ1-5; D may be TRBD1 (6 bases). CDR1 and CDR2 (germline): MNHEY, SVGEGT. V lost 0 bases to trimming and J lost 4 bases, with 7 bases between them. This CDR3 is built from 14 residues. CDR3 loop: CASSYSQGNQPQHF. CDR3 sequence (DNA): TGTGCCAGCAGTTACTCACAGGGTAATCAGCCCCAGCATTTT.

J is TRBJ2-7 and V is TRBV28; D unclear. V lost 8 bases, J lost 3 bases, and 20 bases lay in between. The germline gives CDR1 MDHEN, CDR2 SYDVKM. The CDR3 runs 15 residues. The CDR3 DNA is TGTGCCAGCCACCCCGTGTCCCACATAAACTACGAGCAGTACTTC. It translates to CASHPVSHINYEQYF.

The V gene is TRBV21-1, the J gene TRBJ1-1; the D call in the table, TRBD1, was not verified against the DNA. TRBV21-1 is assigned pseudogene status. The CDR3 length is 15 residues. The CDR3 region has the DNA TGTGCCAGCAGCAAAGCTCGACAGGTTTACACTGAAGCTTTCTTT. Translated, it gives CASSKARQVYTEAFF.

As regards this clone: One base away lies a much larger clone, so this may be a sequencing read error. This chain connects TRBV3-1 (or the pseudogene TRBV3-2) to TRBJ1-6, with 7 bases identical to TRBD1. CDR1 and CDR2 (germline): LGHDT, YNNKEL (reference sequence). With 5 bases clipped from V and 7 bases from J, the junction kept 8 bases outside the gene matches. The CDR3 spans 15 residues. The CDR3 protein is CASSSRTGNNSPLHF. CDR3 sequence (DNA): TGTGCCAGCAGCTCCCGGACAGGAAACAATTCACCCCTCCACTTT.

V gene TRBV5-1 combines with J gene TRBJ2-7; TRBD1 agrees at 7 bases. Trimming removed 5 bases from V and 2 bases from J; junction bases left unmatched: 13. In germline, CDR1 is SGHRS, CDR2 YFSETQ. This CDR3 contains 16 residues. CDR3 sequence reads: CASSRLTGIGTYEQYF. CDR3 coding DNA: TGCGCCAGCAGTCGATTGACAGGGATTGGGACCTACGAGCAGTACTTC.

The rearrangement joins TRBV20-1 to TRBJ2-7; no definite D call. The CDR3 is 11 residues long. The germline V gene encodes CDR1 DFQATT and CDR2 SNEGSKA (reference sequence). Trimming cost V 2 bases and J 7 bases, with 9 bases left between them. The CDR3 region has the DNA TGCAGTGCTAGACAAGACTGGGAGCAGTACTTC. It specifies CSARQDWEQYF.

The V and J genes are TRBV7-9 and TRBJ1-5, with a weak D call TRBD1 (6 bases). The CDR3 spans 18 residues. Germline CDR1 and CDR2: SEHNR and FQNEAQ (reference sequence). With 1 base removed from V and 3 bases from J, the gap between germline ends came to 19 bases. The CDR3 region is CASSLGLGATSFNQPQHF. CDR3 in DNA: TGTGCCAGCAGCTTAGGATTGGGGGCAACGAGCTTCAATCAGCCCCAGCATTTT.

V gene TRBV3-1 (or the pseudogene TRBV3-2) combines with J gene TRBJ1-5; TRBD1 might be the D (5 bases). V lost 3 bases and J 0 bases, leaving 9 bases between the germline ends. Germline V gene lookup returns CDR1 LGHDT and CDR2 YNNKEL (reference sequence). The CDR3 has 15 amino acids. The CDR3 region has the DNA TGTGCCAGCAGCCATTCAGGGTATAGCAATCAGCCCCAGCATTTT. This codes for CASSHSGYSNQPQHF.

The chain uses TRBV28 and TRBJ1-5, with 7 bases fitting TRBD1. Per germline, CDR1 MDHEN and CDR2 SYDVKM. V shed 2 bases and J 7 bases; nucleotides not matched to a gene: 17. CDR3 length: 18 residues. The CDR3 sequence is CASSLAGTRGPFGQPQHF. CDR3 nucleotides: TGTGCCAGCAGTTTAGCCGGGACAAGGGGGCCTTTCGGACAGCCCCAGCATTTT.

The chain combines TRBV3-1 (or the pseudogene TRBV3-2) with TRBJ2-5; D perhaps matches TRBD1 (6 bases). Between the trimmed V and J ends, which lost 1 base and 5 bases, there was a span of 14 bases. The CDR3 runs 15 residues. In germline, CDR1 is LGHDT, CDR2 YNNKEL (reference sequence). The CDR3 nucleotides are TGTGCCAGCAGCCAAGCCTGGGACAAGGGGGAGACCCAGTACTTC. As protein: CASSQAWDKGETQYF.

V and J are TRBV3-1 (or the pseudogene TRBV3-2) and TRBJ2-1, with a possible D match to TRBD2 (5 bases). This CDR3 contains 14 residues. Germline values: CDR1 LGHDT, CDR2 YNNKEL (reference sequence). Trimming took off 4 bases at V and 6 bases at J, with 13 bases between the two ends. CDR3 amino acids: CASSPQPGSNEQFF. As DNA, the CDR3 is TGTGCCAGCAGCCCCCAGCCGGGGAGCAATGAGCAGTTCTTC.

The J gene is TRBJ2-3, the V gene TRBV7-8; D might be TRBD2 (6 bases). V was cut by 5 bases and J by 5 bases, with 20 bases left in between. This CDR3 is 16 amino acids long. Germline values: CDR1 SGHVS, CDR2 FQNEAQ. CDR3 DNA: TGTGCCAGCAGCCGTAGGGCTACTGGGCGGGGAGATACGCAGTATTTT. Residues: CASSRRATGRGDTQYF.

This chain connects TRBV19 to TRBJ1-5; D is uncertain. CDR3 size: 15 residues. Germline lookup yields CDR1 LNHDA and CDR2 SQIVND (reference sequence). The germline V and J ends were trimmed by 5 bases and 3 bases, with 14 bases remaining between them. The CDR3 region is CASSGSGVHNQPQHF. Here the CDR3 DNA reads TGTGCCAGTAGTGGGTCCGGGGTGCACAATCAGCCCCAGCATTTT.

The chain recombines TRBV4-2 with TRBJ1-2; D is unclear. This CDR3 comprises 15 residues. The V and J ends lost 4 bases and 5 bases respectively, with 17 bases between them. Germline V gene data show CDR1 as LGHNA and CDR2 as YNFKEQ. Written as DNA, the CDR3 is TGTGCCAGCAGCCCTAGGACGAGGGAGGTGTATGGCTACACCTTC. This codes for CASSPRTREVYGYTF.

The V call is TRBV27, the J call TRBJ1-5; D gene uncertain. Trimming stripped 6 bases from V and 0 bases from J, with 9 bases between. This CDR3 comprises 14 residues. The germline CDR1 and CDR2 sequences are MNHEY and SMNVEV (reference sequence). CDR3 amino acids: CASRATSSNQPQHF. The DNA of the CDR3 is TGTGCCAGCAGGGCGACAAGTAGCAATCAGCCCCAGCATTTT.

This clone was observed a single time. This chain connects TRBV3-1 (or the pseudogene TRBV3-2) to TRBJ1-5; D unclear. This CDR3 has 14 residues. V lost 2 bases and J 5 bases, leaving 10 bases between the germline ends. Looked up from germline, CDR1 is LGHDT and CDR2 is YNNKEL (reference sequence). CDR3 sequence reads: CASSQRGRDQPQHF. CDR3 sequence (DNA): TGTGCCAGCAGCCAAAGAGGGAGGGATCAGCCCCAGCATTTT.

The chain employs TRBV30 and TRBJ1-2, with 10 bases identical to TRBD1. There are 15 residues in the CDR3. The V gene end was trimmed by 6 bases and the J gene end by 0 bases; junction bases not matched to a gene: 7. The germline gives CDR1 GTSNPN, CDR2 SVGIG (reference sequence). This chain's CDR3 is CACSRDRGPNYGYTF. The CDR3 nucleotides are TGTGCCTGCTCCCGGGACAGGGGCCCTAACTATGGCTACACCTTC.

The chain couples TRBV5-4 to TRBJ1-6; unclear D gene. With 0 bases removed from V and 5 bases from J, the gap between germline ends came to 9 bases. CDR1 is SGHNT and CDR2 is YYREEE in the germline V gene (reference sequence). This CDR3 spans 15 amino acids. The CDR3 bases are TGTGCCAGCAGCTTGGGCTGGCAGGATAATTCACCCCTCCACTTT. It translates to CASSLGWQDNSPLHF.

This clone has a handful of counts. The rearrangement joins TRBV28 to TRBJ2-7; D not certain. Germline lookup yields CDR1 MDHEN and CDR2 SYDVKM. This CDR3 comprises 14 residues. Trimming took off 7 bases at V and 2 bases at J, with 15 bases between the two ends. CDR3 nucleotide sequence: TGTGCCAGCATACCGACAAATTTCCCCTACGAGCAGTACTTC. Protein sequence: CASIPTNFPYEQYF.

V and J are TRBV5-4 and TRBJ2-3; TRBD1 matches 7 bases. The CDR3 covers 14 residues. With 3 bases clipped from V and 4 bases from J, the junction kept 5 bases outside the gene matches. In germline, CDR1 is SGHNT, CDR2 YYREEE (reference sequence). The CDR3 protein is CASSSRQGADTQYF. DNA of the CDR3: TGTGCCAGCAGCTCGCGACAGGGAGCAGATACGCAGTATTTT.

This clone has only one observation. CDR3: CASSPLGGGYEQYF. DNA for the CDR3: TGTGCCAGCAGCCCGTTAGGGGGTGGCTACGAGCAGTACTTC. The chain couples TRBV7-9 to TRBJ2-7, with TRBD1 as a possible D gene (6 bases). Trimming pared 5 bases from V and 3 bases from J, leaving 14 bases between. Germline V CDR1 and CDR2: SEHNR, FQNEAQ (reference sequence). This CDR3 has 14 residues.

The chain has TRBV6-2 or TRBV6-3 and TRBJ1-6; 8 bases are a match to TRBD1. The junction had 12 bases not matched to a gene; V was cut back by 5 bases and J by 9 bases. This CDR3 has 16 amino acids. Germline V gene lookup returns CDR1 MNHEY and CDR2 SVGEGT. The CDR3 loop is CASSPGWQGATSPLHF. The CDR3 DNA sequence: TGTGCCAGCAGTCCCGGTTGGCAGGGGGCGACTTCACCCCTCCACTTT.

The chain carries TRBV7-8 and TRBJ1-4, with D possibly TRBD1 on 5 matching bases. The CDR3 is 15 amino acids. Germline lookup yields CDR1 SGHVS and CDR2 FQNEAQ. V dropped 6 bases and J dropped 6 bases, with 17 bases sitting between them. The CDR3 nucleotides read TGTGCCAGCAGGGGGGGTAGTATTGGATATGAAAAACTGTTTTTT. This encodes CASRGGSIGYEKLFF.